Described below is a single T cell receptor (beta chain) sequence and its context. Its antigen is unknown. The sample belongs to a study of OX40 agonist ivuxolimab in advanced cancers. Turning to the study itself: Each dose-escalation patient presented with hepatocellular carcinoma, melanoma, renal cell or head and neck cancer. Aged about 23 to 90 with a mean of about 63 years, they were approximately 79% male. Study-level results: Average numbers of expanded clones were greater in CD8+ T cells than in CD4+.

This table comes from immunoSEQ multiplex PCR, and its TCRdb copy is limited to in-frame clones, with some not included. This sample has approximately 74,000 clones; approximately 92% occur once, and the top ten carry approximately 0.5%. The sequence was obtained from an adult with an advanced solid tumor such as melanoma, head and neck, liver or kidney cancer. The material sequenced was CD4+ or CD8+ T cells sorted from blood, taken in a trial of the OX40 agonist ivuxolimab.

CDR3 residues: CASSRTSGRNSYNEQFF. Written as DNA, the CDR3 is TGTGCCAGCAGCCGGACTAGCGGGAGGAACTCCTACAATGAGCAGTTCTTC. The chain carries TRBV5-4 and TRBJ2-1; 14 positions match TRBD2. The CDR3 length is 17 residues. Germline V CDR1 and CDR2: SGHNT, YYREEE (reference sequence). The V segment lost 4 bases and the J segment 0 bases; nucleotides outside the gene matches: 3.